These 28 T cell receptor beta chains share one sample of origin, sequenced in a study of T cell changes during pregnancy in multiple sclerosis. The protocol was immunoSEQ multiplex PCR, while the TCRdb copy is restricted to in-frame clones and leaves out a portion. The sample gives tens of thousands of clones, 90% to 95% of which show up once; about 0.42% is in the top ten. Sequenced here: CD4+ T cells from peripheral blood mononuclear cells, sampled before pregnancy. Receptor source: a female donor with multiple sclerosis, enrolled in a pregnancy study.

J is TRBJ1-1 and V is TRBV7-6; D perhaps matches TRBD1 (6 bases). Germline loops: CDR1 SGHVS, CDR2 FNYEAQ. Trimming removed 1 base from V and 0 bases from J, with 21 bases in between. There are 19 residues in the CDR3. The CDR3 sequence: CASSLGEGGPQKLNTEAFF. CDR3 in DNA: TGTGCCAGCAGCTTAGGGGAGGGGGGGCCCCAGAAGTTGAACACTGAAGCTTTCTTT.

The chain employs TRBV2 and TRBJ2-7; a possible D gene is TRBD1 (6 bases). Trimming pared 5 bases from V and 2 bases from J, leaving 10 bases between. The length of the CDR3 is 13 residues. Germline CDR1 and CDR2: SNHLY and FYNNEI. CDR3 residues: CASSRQETYEQYF. The CDR3 region has the DNA TGTGCCAGCAGTAGACAGGAAACCTACGAGCAGTACTTC.

V and J are TRBV5-8 and TRBJ1-1; D perhaps matches TRBD1 (6 bases). The ends were cut back, 3 bases at V and 3 bases at J, with 18 bases in the middle. This CDR3 has 16 amino acids. CDR1 is SGHTS and CDR2 is YDEGEE in the germline V gene. The CDR3: CASSSGALDYHTEAFF. The CDR3, as DNA: TGTGCCAGCAGCTCAGGGGCATTGGATTACCACACTGAAGCTTTCTTT.

Regarding this clone: Other DNA sequences in the sample encode the same CDR3. The V gene is TRBV30, the J gene TRBJ1-1; D is perhaps TRBD1 (5 bases). The germline V gene encodes CDR1 GTSNPN and CDR2 SVGIG (reference sequence). CDR3 length: 13 amino acids. Trimming removed 2 bases at V and 0 bases at J, with 7 bases between. Here the CDR3 DNA reads TGTGCCTGGAGTCCAGGGATGAACACTGAAGCTTTCTTT. Translation: CAWSPGMNTEAFF.

V usage is TRBV27 and J usage is TRBJ2-7; D is possibly TRBD1 (5 bases). V dropped 6 bases and J dropped 3 bases, with 12 bases sitting between them. Germline V gene sequence: CDR1 MNHEY, CDR2 SMNVEV (reference sequence). This CDR3 spans 13 amino acids. CDR3 DNA: TGTGCCAGCAGACCCCACCAGGGCTACGAGCAGTACTTC. Translated: CASRPHQGYEQYF.

The chain is built from TRBV7-9 and TRBJ2-1; no firm D call. Germline V gene sequence: CDR1 SEHNR, CDR2 FQNEAQ (reference sequence). V was trimmed by 5 bases and J by 6 bases, leaving 14 bases between them. The CDR3 covers 14 residues. CDR3 amino acids: CASSPLPAGNEQFF. The CDR3 DNA sequence: TGTGCCAGCAGCCCCCTACCGGCAGGCAATGAGCAGTTCTTC.

The CDR3: CASSLGQEIYTEAFF. CDR3 coding DNA: TGTGCCAGCAGTCTCGGACAGGAGATTTACACTGAAGCTTTCTTT. The chain uses TRBV28 and TRBJ1-1, with TRBD1 identical over 7 bases. This CDR3 is built from 15 residues. The V segment lost 5 bases and the J segment 3 bases; nucleotides outside the gene matches: 9. Per the germline V gene, CDR1 is MDHEN and CDR2 is SYDVKM. Together with reference TRBV28 and TRBJ1-1, the CDR3 gives the full variable domain: DVKVTQSSRYLVKRTGEKVFLECVQDMDHENMFWYRQDPGLGLRLIYFSYDVKMKEKGDIPEGYSVSREKKERFSLILESASTNQTSMYLCASSLGQEIYTEAFFGQGTRLTVV.

The gene calls are TRBV6-4 and TRBJ2-3, with 7 bases aligning to TRBD2. After removal of 5 bases from V and 5 bases from J, the junction contained 7 bases not matched to a gene. Germline-derived CDR1 and CDR2 are MRHNA and SNTAGT. The CDR3 extends over 14 amino acids. CDR3 sequence: CASSPRLARDTQYF. In DNA, the CDR3 is TGTGCCAGCAGTCCGCGACTAGCACGAGATACGCAGTATTTT.

The genes are TRBV7-3 and TRBJ2-5; TRBD2 agrees at 9 bases. Trimming took 2 bases from V and 5 from J; bases not matched to a gene: 6. CDR1 and CDR2 from the germline V gene are SGHTA and FQGTGA. The CDR3 loop spans 15 amino acids. Here the CDR3 reads CASSLGRGGLETQYF. The CDR3 DNA follows: TGTGCCAGCAGCTTAGGGCGGGGGGGCTTGGAGACCCAGTACTTC.

The CDR3 here is CSAPRGNEQFF. CDR3 nucleotide sequence: TGCAGTGCTCCAAGGGGAAATGAGCAGTTCTTC. The V call is TRBV20-1, the J call TRBJ2-1, with D tentatively TRBD1 (5 bases). Per germline, CDR1 DFQATT and CDR2 SNEGSKA (reference sequence). The germline V and J ends were trimmed by 5 bases and 7 bases, with 9 bases remaining between them. The CDR3 contains 11 residues.

This chain uses TRBV6-5 with TRBJ1-1; D is unresolved. This CDR3 has 14 amino acids. Deletions cut 1 base from V and 1 base from J, with 7 bases between. From germline, CDR1 is MNHEY and CDR2 SVGAGI. The CDR3: CASSYFGENTEAFF. DNA of the CDR3: TGTGCCAGCAGTTACTTCGGGGAGAACACTGAAGCTTTCTTT.

This clone showed up just once. The chain is built from TRBV18 and TRBJ1-4; D unclear. Germline V gives CDR1 KGHSH, CDR2 LQKENI. There are 15 residues in the CDR3. V was cut by 5 bases and J by 5 bases, with 15 bases left in between. This CDR3 reads CASSELIGPNEKLFF. The CDR3 nucleotides read TGTGCCAGCTCAGAACTTATTGGTCCAAATGAAAAACTGTTTTTT.

The chain uses TRBV2 and TRBJ2-7; a weak D match, TRBD2 (6 bases). The CDR3 length is 13 residues. Per the germline V gene, CDR1 is SNHLY and CDR2 is FYNNEI. Trimming took 6 bases from V and 0 from J, leaving 9 bases between them. In DNA form, the CDR3 reads TGTGCCAGCAGGAGGGACTCCTCCTACGAGCAGTACTTC. Its protein is CASRRDSSYEQYF.

Concerning this clone itself: One end of the junction fails to match germline, which may point to a read error. The chain combines TRBV7-7 with TRBJ2-3, with TRBD2 as a possible D gene (6 bases). From germline, CDR1 is SSHAT and CDR2 FNYEAQ (reference sequence). The length of the CDR3 is 15 residues. Here the CDR3 reads CASSLGGAAQDTQYF. CDR3 nucleotide sequence: TGTGCTAGCAGCTTGGGGGGAGCGGCCCAAGATACGCAGTATTTT.

The rearrangement uses TRBV2 and TRBJ2-2, with 10 nucleotides matching TRBD2. Germline V CDR1 and CDR2: SNHLY, FYNNEI. V gave up 4 bases and J gave up 5 bases; unmatched junction bases: 4. CDR3 length: 15 residues. The CDR3, as DNA: TGTGCCAGCAGTGGAGCGGGGGGGCGAACCGGGGAGCTGTTTTTT. Its translation is CASSGAGGRTGELFF.

This clone was found once. The chain uses TRBV7-2 and TRBJ1-1; D is ambiguous. With 1 base removed from V and 0 bases from J, the gap between germline ends came to 6 bases. There are 14 residues in the CDR3. Germline values: CDR1 SGHTA, CDR2 FQGNSA. The CDR3 region is CASSLDSMNTEAFF. DNA of the CDR3: TGTGCCAGCAGCTTAGACAGCATGAACACTGAAGCTTTCTTT. Complete variable domain (other parts from reference TRBV7-2 and TRBJ1-1): GAGVSQSPSNKVTEKGKDVELRCDPISGHTALYWYRQSLGQGLEFLIYFQGNSAPDKSGLPSDRFSAERTGGSVSTLTIQRTQQEDSAVYLCASSLDSMNTEAFFGQGTRLTVV.

In DNA, the CDR3 is TGTGCCAGCAGCACGACAGCGGGCTATGGCTACACCTTC. This encodes CASSTTAGYGYTF. J is TRBJ1-2 and V is TRBV28; weak D call: TRBD1 (5 bases). In germline, CDR1 is MDHEN, CDR2 SYDVKM. V shed 6 bases and J shed 4 bases, with 12 bases lying between them. The CDR3 extends over 13 amino acids.

The chain combines TRBV19 with TRBJ1-2; no definite D call. Per germline, CDR1 LNHDA and CDR2 SQIVND (reference sequence). This CDR3 comprises 14 residues. The V and J ends lost 7 bases and 8 bases respectively, with 20 bases between them. CDR3 nucleotide sequence: TGTGCCAGTAATGCCGTACCGGGAGCTCGGGGCTACACCTTC. Translation: CASNAVPGARGYTF.

This clone was seen just once. V usage is TRBV28 and J usage is TRBJ2-1; 12 nucleotides align to TRBD2. The CDR3 contains 19 residues. Germline V CDR1 and CDR2: MDHEN, SYDVKM. J gave up 6 bases and V 5 bases, and 17 bases lay outside the gene matches. CDR3 sequence (DNA): TGTGCCAGCAGTCCCAGGCTAGCGGGAGGGCCCATTTCAGGCAATGAGCAGTTCTTC. Translating it yields CASSPRLAGGPISGNEQFF.

This chain links TRBV7-2 with TRBJ1-2, with TRBD1 identical over 7 bases. The length of the CDR3 is 14 residues. J lost 6 bases, V lost 3 bases, and 7 bases had no gene match. Germline V lookup: CDR1 SGHTA, CDR2 FQGNSA. CDR3 sequence (DNA): TGTGCCAGCAGCTTCCTAAGACAGGGAAATGGCTACACCTTC. This codes for CASSFLRQGNGYTF.

The rearrangement links TRBV7-9 to TRBJ2-3; D is uncertain. Trimming shortened V by 5 bases and J by 2 bases, and 11 bases separated the two germline ends. CDR1 and CDR2 (germline): SEHNR, FQNEAQ (reference sequence). CDR3 length equals 14 residues. CDR3 nucleotide sequence: TGTGCCAGCAGCATTGCGACTGCCACAGATACGCAGTATTTT. Translated, it gives CASSIATATDTQYF.

The chain has TRBV7-2 and TRBJ1-1; D gene unclear. The CDR3 has 13 residues. Trimming stripped 2 bases from V and 6 bases from J, with 10 bases between. Looked up from germline, CDR1 is SGHTA and CDR2 is FQGNSA. CDR3 residues: CASSLTWESEAFF. The CDR3 DNA reads as TGTGCCAGCAGCTTAACTTGGGAGTCTGAAGCTTTCTTT.

The chain has TRBV5-4 and TRBJ2-2; the match to TRBD2 covers 16 bases. With 3 bases clipped from V and 6 bases from J, the junction kept 8 bases outside the gene matches. The germline gives CDR1 SGHNT, CDR2 YYREEE (reference sequence). The CDR3 totals 18 residues. As DNA, the CDR3 is TGTGCCAGCAGCTCGGGACTAGCGGGAGGGCCTTGGGCCGGGGAGCTGTTTTTT. It is translated as CASSSGLAGGPWAGELFF. The entire variable domain, with the rest obtained from reference TRBV5-4 and TRBJ2-2, is as follows: ETGVTQSPTHLIKTRGQQVTLRCSSQSGHNTVSWYQQALGQGPQFIFQYYREEENGRGNFPPRFSGLQFPNYSSELNVNALELDDSALYLCASSSGLAGGPWAGELFFGEGSRLTVL.

The CDR3 nucleotides are TGTGCCAGCTCACCCTCGGGGGGGACAACTGAAGCTTTCTTT. Translated: CASSPSGGTTEAFF. The genes are TRBV18 and TRBJ1-1; the D gene is possibly TRBD1 (6 bases). The ends were cut back, 3 bases at V and 5 bases at J, with 13 bases in the middle. The CDR3 contains 14 residues. The germline V gene has CDR1 KGHSH and CDR2 LQKENI.

In this sample, this clone turned up once. The rearrangement joins TRBV7-2 to TRBJ1-2; D is undetermined. Trimming took 5 bases from V and 0 from J, leaving 13 bases between them. There are 15 residues in the CDR3. The germline V gene has CDR1 SGHTA and CDR2 FQGNSA. The CDR3 loop reads CASSPSSAANYGYTF. DNA of the CDR3: TGTGCCAGCAGCCCCTCATCGGCGGCTAACTATGGCTACACCTTC.

The chain combines TRBV7-2 with TRBJ2-7; 13 bases match TRBD2. Germline V CDR1 and CDR2: SGHTA, FQGNSA. The CDR3 spans 14 residues. The V and J ends lost 5 bases and 5 bases, in that order; junction bases with no gene match: 3. The CDR3: CASSTTSGGHEQYF. The CDR3 coding sequence is TGTGCCAGCAGCACGACTAGCGGGGGGCACGAGCAGTACTTC.

The J gene is TRBJ1-3, the V gene TRBV11-3; a weak D match, TRBD1 (6 bases). Trimming took off 2 bases at V and 4 bases at J, with 9 bases between the two ends. This CDR3 has 14 residues. CDR1 and CDR2 (germline): SGHNT, YENEEA. In DNA form, the CDR3 reads TGTGCCAGCAGCTTAACAGGGATAGGAAACACCATATATTTT. Amino acids: CASSLTGIGNTIYF.

This clone was picked up one time. The chain couples TRBV5-1 to TRBJ2-7; 11 nucleotides agree with TRBD2. The V segment lost 5 bases and the J segment 5 bases; nucleotides outside the gene matches: 9. The CDR3 contains 15 residues. The V gene's germline CDR1 is SGHRS and CDR2 YFSETQ. The CDR3 region is CASSFTSGRRNEQYF. CDR3 in DNA: TGCGCCAGCAGTTTTACTAGCGGGAGAAGAAACGAGCAGTACTTC.